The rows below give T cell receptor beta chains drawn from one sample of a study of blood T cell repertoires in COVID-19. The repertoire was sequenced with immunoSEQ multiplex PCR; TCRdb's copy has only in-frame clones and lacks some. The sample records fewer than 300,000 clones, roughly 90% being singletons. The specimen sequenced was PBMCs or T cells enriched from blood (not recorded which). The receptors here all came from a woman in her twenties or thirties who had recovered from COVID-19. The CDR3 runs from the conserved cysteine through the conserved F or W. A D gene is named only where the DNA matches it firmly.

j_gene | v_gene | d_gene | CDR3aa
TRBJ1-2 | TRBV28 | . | CATLIVENYGYTF
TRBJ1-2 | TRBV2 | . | CASSEGESHYGYTF
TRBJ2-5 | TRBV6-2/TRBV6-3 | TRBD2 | CASSFWEGLGFGETQYF
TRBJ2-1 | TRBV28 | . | CASLDYLNNEQFF
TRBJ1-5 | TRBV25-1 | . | CASSSTQGQQPQHF
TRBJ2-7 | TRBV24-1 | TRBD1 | CATSDPNRQGGEQYF
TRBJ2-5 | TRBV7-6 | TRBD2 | CASRLAGVQETQYF
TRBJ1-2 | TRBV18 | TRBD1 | CASSPLQGANGYTF
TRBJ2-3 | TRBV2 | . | CASRRQENTDTQYF
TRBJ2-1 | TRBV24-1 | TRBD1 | CATSDFRDRGSDEQFF
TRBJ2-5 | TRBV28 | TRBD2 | CASSPRAGATNF
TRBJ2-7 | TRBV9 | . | CASSPQTGIFSYEQYF
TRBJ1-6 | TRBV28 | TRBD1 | CFSGTGNSPLHF
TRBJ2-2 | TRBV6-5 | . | CASRLENTGELFF
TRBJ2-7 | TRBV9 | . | CASSVAPSGMYEQYF
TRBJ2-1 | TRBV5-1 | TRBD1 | CASSQGQLYNEQFF
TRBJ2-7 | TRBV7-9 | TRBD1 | CASSPGQANYEQYF
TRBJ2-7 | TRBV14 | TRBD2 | CASSRTGLEQYF
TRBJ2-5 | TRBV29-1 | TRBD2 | CSVVPLADQETQYF
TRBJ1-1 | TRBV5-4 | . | CASRYGHGTEAFF
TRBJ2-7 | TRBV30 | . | CAWSRPLAPSYEQYF
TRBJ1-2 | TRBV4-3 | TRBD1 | CASSPRQGNGYTF
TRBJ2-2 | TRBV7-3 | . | CASSLEWTGELFF
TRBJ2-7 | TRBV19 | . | CASSDYRGISSYEQYF
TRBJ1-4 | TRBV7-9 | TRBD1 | CASSSYGTGAPTNEKLFF
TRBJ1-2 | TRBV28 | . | CASSLLGGYGYTF